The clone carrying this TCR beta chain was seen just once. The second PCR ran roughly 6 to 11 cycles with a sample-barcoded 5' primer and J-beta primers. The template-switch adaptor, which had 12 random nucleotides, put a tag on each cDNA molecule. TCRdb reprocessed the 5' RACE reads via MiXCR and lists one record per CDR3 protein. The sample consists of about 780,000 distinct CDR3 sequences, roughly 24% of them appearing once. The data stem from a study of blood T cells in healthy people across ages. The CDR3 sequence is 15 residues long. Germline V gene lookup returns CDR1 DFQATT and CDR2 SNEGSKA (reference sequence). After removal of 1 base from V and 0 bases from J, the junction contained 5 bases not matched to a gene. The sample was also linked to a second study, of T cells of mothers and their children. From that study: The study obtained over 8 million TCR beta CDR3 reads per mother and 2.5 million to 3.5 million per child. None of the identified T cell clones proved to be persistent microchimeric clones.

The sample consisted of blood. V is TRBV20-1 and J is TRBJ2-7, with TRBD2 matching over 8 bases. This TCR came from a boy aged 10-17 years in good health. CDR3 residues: CSARVGSGGSYEQYF. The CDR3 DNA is TGCAGTGCTAGAGTGGGGAGCGGGGGCTCCTACGAGCAGTACTTC.